These T cell receptor beta chains were read from a single sample in a study of tumor-infiltrating lymphocytes in localized non-small cell lung cancer. TCRdb's copy holds only in-frame clones and misses some; the assay was immunoSEQ multiplex PCR. The sample records nearly 9,500 clones, approximately 82% being singletons. Sample: uninvolved lung tissue not adjacent to the tumor. These receptors came from a human donor with non-small cell lung cancer. The CDR3 runs from the conserved cysteine through the conserved F or W. Fields, in order: clone size, J gene, D gene, V gene, CDR3 DNA, CDR3 protein. A D gene is named only where the DNA matches it firmly. Size values are once, few and many counts, or a class for expanded clones, and some rows have none.

>-|TRBJ2-1|-|TRBV7-7
TGTGCTAGCAGCTTAGCGGCCTACAATGAGCAGTTCTTC
CASSLAAYNEQFF
>once|TRBJ1-3|-|TRBV4-2
TGTGCCAGCAGCCAAGTCATCCAGGCTGGAAACACCATATATTTT
CASSQVIQAGNTIYF
>few|TRBJ2-7|-|TRBV27
TGTGCCAGCAGTGTTGGCAGGCCGTCCGAGCAGTACTTC
CASSVGRPSEQYF
>-|TRBJ2-7|TRBD1|TRBV6-6
TGTGCCAGCAGGGAGATCCGGGACAGGCTCTACGAGCAGTACTTC
CASREIRDRLYEQYF
>once|TRBJ1-2|TRBD1|TRBV4-3
TGCGCCAGCAGCCAGGACAGGGTAAAGGGCTATGGCTACACCTTC
CASSQDRVKGYGYTF
>-|TRBJ2-3|TRBD2|TRBV27
TGTGCCAGCAGTTTATTGGGGACTAGGGCAGATACGCAGTATTTT
CASSLLGTRADTQYF
>-|TRBJ1-2|-|TRBV28
TGTGCCAGCACCTCGGGGGGGCACTATGGCTACACCTTC
CASTSGGHYGYTF
>-|TRBJ1-1|-|TRBV6-5
TGTGCCAGCAGTTCCACTAATACCAGGGGTTTCGAAGCTTTCTTT
CASSSTNTRGFEAFF
>-|TRBJ2-3|TRBD2|TRBV28
TGTGCCAGCAGGGAGACTAGCGGGAGGGGTATCTACACAGATACGCAGTATTTT
CASRETSGRGIYTDTQYF
>few|TRBJ1-2|-|TRBV5-6
TGTGCCAGCAGCTTGATGGCAGGGGCTGCTAGGTATGGCTACACCTTC
CASSLMAGAARYGYTF
>-|TRBJ2-1|-|TRBV7-2
TGTGCCAGCAGCGCCGGTCGGGGCCCATACAATGAGCAGTTCTTC
CASSAGRGPYNEQFF
>-|TRBJ2-5|TRBD2|TRBV7-2
TGTGCCAGCAGCTTCCCCAGCGGGGCCGGGCGGGAGACCCAGTACTTC
CASSFPSGAGRETQYF
>-|TRBJ2-7|-|TRBV28
TGTGCCAGCAGTTTATTTCAACGGAGGCAGTACTTC
CASSLFQRRQYF
>-|TRBJ1-3|-|TRBV27
TGTGCCAGTAGATCAGCCGGCTCTGGAAACACCATATATTTT
CASRSAGSGNTIYF
>few|TRBJ2-3|TRBD1|TRBV6-5
TGTGCCAGCAGTTACTCTACAGGGGCAGATACGCAGTATTTT
CASSYSTGADTQYF
>-|TRBJ1-1|-|TRBV6-1
TGTGCCAGCAGTGAAAAAGGGGCGATTTGGCGCACTGAAGCTTTCTTT
CASSEKGAIWRTEAFF
>-|TRBJ2-3|TRBD2|TRBV7-2
TGTGCCAGCAGCTTTGAGCGGGGGGACGGAGATACGCAGTATTTT
CASSFERGDGDTQYF
>-|TRBJ1-4|-|TRBV29-1
TGCAGCGGACGAATGGGTGATGAAAAACTGTTTTTT
CSGRMGDEKLFF
>once|TRBJ1-4|-|TRBV19
TGTGCCAGTAGTACGCAGGGGTCGGCTAATGAAAAACTGTTTTTT
CASSTQGSANEKLFF
>-|TRBJ1-4|-|TRBV5-1
TGCGCCAGCAGCTTGGGGGGAAGTAATGAAAAACTGTTTTTT
CASSLGGSNEKLFF
>few|TRBJ2-5|-|TRBV4-1
TGCGCCAGCAGCCAAGCGGCCAGACAAGAGACCCAGTACTTC
CASSQAARQETQYF
>few|TRBJ2-5|TRBD2|TRBV11-2
TGTGCCAGCAGCTTAGGGACGACTAGCGGGGCACTGGGAGAGACCCAGTACTTC
CASSLGTTSGALGETQYF
>-|TRBJ2-7|-|TRBV6-5
TGTGCCAGCAGTTACTCATTCGAGCAGTACTTC
CASSYSFEQYF
>-|TRBJ2-3|TRBD2|TRBV19
TGTGCCAGTAGCGACCTAGCGGGGGGAAGCACAGATACGCAGTATTTT
CASSDLAGGSTDTQYF